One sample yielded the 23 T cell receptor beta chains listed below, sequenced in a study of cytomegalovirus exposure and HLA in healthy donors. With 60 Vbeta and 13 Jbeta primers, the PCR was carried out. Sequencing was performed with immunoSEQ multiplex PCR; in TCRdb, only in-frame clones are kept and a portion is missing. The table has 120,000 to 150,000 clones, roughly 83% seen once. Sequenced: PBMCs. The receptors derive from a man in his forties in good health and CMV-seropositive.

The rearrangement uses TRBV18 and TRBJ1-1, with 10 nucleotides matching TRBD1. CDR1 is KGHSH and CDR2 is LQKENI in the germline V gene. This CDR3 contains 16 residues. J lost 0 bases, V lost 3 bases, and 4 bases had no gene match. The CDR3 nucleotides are TGTGCCAGCTCACCGCCGGGACAGGGGTTGAACACTGAAGCTTTCTTT. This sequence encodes CASSPPGQGLNTEAFF. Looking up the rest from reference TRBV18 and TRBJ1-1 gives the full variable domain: NAGVMQNPRHLVRRRGQEARLRCSPMKGHSHVYWYRQLPEEGLKFMVYLQKENIIDESGMPKERFSAEFPKEGPSILRIQQVVRGDSAAYFCASSPPGQGLNTEAFFGQGTRLTVV.

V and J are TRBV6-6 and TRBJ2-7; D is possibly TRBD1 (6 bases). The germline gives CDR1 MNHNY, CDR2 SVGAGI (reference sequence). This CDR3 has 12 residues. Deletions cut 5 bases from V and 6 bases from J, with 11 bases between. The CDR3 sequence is CASSTQGFEQYF. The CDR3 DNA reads TGTGCCAGCAGTACCCAGGGGTTCGAGCAGTACTTC.

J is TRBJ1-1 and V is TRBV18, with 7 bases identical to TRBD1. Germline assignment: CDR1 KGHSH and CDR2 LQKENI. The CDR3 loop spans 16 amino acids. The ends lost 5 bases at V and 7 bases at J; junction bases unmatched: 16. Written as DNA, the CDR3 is TGTGCCAGCTCATTACGGACAGGAGGGAGCCTGGGTGAAGCTTTCTTT. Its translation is CASSLRTGGSLGEAFF. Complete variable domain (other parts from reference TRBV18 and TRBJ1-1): NAGVMQNPRHLVRRRGQEARLRCSPMKGHSHVYWYRQLPEEGLKFMVYLQKENIIDESGMPKERFSAEFPKEGPSILRIQQVVRGDSAAYFCASSLRTGGSLGEAFFGQGTRLTVV.

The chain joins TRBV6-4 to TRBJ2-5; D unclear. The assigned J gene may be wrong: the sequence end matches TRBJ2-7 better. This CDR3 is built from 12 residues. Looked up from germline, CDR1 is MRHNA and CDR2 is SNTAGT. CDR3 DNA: TGTGCCAGCACCTATCCCCCCTACGAGCAGTACTTC. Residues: CASTYPPYEQYF.

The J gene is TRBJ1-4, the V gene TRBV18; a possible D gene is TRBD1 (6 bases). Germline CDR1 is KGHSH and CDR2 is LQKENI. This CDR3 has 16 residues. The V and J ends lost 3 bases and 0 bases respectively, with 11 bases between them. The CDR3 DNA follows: TGTGCCAGCTCACCGGGAGGGGGATCAACTAATGAAAAACTGTTTTTT. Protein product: CASSPGGGSTNEKLFF.

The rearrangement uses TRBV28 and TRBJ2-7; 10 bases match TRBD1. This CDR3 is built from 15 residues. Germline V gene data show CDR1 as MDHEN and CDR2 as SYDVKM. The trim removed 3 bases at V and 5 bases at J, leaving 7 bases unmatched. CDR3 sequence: CASSFLGQGSHEQYF. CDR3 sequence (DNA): TGTGCCAGCAGTTTTTTGGGACAGGGGAGCCACGAGCAGTACTTC.

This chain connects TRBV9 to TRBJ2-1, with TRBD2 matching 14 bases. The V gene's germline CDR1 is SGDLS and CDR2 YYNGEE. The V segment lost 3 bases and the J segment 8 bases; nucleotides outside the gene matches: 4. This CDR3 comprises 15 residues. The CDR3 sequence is CASSAGTSGRHEQFF. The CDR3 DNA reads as TGTGCCAGCAGCGCCGGGACTAGCGGGAGACATGAGCAGTTCTTC.

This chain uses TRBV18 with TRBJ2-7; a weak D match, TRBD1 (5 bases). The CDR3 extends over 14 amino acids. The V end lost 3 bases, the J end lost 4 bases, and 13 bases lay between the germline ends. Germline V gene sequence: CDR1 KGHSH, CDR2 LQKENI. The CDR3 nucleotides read TGTGCCAGCTCACCGGACAACGGTGGTTACGAGCAGTACTTC. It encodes CASSPDNGGYEQYF.

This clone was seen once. The CDR3 is CASSGTGFAGELFF. The CDR3 bases are TGTGCCAGCAGCGGGACAGGGTTCGCCGGGGAGCTGTTTTTT. The V gene is TRBV7-9, the J gene TRBJ2-2; 9 nucleotides align to TRBD1. Germline CDR1 reads SEHNR; CDR2 reads FQNEAQ (reference sequence). Losses at the gene ends were 5 bases for V and 6 bases for J; bases not matched to a gene: 4. CDR3 size: 14 residues.

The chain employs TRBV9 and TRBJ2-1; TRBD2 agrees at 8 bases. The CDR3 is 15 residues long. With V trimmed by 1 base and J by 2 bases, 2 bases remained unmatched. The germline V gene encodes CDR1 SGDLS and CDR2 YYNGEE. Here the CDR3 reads CASSVSGRAYNEQFF. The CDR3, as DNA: TGTGCCAGCAGCGTAAGCGGGAGAGCCTACAATGAGCAGTTCTTC.

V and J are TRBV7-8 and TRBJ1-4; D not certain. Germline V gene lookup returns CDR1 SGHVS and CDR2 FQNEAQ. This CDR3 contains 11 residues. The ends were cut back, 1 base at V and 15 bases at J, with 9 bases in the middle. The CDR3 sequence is CASSLGSGLFF. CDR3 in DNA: TGTGCCAGCAGCTTAGGCAGCGGTTTGTTTTTT.

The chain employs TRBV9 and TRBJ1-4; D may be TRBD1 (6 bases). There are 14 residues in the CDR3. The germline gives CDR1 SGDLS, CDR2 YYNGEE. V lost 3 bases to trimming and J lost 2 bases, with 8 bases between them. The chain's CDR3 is CASSGTDTNEKLFF. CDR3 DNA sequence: TGTGCCAGCAGCGGGACAGATACTAATGAAAAACTGTTTTTT.

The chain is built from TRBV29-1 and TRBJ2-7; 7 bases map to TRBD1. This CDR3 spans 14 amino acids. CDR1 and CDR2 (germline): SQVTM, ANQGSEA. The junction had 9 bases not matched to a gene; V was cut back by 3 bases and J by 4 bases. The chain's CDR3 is CSVDLGTAGYEQYF. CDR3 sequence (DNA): TGCAGCGTTGATCTAGGGACAGCTGGATACGAGCAGTACTTC.

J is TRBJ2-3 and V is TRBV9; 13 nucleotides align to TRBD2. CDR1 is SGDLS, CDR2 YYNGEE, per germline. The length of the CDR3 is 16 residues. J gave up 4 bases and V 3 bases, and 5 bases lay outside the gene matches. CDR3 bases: TGTGCCAGCAGCGCCAGGACTAGCGGGAGATCAGATACGCAGTATTTT. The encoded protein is CASSARTSGRSDTQYF.

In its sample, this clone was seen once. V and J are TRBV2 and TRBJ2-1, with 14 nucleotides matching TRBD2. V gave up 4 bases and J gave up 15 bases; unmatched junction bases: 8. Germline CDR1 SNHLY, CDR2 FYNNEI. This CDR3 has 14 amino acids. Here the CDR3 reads CASSVTSGGGSWFF. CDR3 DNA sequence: TGTGCCAGCAGTGTGACTAGCGGGGGGGGCTCCTGGTTCTTC.

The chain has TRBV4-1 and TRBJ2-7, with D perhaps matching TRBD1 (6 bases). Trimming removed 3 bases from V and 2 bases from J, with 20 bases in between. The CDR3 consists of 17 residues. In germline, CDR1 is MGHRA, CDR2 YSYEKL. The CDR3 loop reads CASSQIDSGTPTYEQYF. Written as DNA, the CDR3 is TGCGCCAGCAGCCAGATAGATTCCGGGACACCGACCTACGAGCAGTACTTC.

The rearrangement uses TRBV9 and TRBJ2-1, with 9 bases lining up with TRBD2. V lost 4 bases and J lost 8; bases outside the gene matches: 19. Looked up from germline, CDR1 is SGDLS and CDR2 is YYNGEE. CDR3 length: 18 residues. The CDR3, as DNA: TGTGCCAGCAGCCCGCAAAACTTCCTGCGGGGGGGCAGGTATGAGCAGTTCTTC. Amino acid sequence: CASSPQNFLRGGRYEQFF.

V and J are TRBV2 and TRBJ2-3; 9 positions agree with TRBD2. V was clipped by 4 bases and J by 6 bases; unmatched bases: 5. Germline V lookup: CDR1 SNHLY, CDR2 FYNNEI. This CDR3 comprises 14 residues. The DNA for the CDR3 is TGTGCCAGCAGTGGGACTAGCGAAAAGGATACGCAGTATTTT. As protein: CASSGTSEKDTQYF.

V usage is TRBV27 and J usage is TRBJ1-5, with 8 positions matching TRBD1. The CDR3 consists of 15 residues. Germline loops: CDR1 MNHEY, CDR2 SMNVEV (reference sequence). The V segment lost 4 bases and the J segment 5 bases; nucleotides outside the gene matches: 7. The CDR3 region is CASSSDRVGHQPQHF. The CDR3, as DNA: TGTGCCAGCAGTTCGGACAGGGTAGGCCATCAGCCCCAGCATTTT.

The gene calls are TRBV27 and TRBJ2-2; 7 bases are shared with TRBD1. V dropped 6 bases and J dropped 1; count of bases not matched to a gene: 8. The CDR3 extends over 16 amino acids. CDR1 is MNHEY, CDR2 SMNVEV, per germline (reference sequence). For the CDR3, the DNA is TGTGCCAGCAGACGACCCGGGACAGTGAACACCGGGGAGCTGTTTTTT. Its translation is CASRRPGTVNTGELFF.

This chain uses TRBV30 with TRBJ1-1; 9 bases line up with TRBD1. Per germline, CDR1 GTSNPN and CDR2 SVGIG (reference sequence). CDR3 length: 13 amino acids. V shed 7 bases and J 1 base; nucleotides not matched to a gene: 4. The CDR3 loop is CALGQGPNTEAFF. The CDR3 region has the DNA TGTGCCTTGGGACAGGGCCCGAACACTGAAGCTTTCTTT.

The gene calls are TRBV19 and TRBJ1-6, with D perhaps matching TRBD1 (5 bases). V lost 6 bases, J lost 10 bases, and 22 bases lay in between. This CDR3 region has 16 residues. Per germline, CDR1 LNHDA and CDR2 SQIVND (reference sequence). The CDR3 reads CASSQSGRGLSSPLHF. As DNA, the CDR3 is TGTGCCAGTAGCCAATCTGGGAGGGGATTAAGCTCACCCCTCCACTTT.

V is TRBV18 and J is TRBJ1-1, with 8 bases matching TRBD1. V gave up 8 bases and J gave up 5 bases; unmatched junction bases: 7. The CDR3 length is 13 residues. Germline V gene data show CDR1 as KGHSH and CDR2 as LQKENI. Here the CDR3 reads CASTQTGGTEAFF. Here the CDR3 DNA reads TGTGCCAGCACACAAACAGGGGGGACTGAAGCTTTCTTT. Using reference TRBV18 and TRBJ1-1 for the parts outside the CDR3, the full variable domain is NAGVMQNPRHLVRRRGQEARLRCSPMKGHSHVYWYRQLPEEGLKFMVYLQKENIIDESGMPKERFSAEFPKEGPSILRIQQVVRGDSAAYFCASTQTGGTEAFFGQGTRLTVV.